This TCR beta chain was recovered during a study of blood T cell repertoires in COVID-19. Background on the study: T cells, B-cell-depleted T cells, or PBMCs provided the cDNA or gDNA that served as material.

There are 13 residues in the CDR3. Germline CDR1 is KGHSH and CDR2 is LQKENI. Trimming pared 2 bases from V and 0 bases from J, leaving 4 bases between. Residents of about two dozen US areas, aged roughly 18 to 89 years, made up the participants. Assignment of participants to cohorts was predicated upon participant-reported clinical history. Under the authors' procedure: Reference gene primer amplification gave estimated nucleated cell counts. Assay used: immunoSEQ multiplex PCR; TCRdb lists only in-frame clones, some missing. For V, J and clone size, that table is used; D and trimming come from the DNA. The repertoire holds about 330,000 clones, around 84% seen once, with under 11% in the top ten.

Source material: PBMCs or T cells enriched from blood (not recorded which). This clonotype originated in a woman aged 18 to 35 who had recovered from COVID-19. The chain joins TRBV18 to TRBJ1-2; no definite D call. The CDR3: CASSPSPNYGYTF. The CDR3 coding sequence is TGTGCCAGCTCACCATCTCCTAACTATGGCTACACCTTC. Complete variable domain (other parts from reference TRBV18 and TRBJ1-2): NAGVMQNPRHLVRRRGQEARLRCSPMKGHSHVYWYRQLPEEGLKFMVYLQKENIIDESGMPKERFSAEFPKEGPSILRIQQVVRGDSAAYFCASSPSPNYGYTFGSGTRLTVV.